Listed here is a single TCR beta chain. V was pared by 0 bases and J by 2 bases, with 3 bases of the junction left unmatched. Germline loops: CDR1 SGDLS, CDR2 YYNGEE. The CDR3 is made up of 16 amino acids. The source of the sample is a study of blood T cell repertoires in COVID-19. Study summary: COVID-19 samples collected from the United States, Italy and Spain covered acute and convalescent phases. Nucleic acid was either cDNA or gDNA, and it came from T cells, B-cell-depleted T cells, or PBMCs.

Repertoires were generated with immunoSEQ multiplex PCR, while TCRdb's copy carries only in-frame clones and drops some. The data show about 49,000 clones, about 77% seen once. The specimen sequenced was peripheral blood. The receptor comes from a man in his 70s with active or convalescent COVID-19. The rearrangement uses TRBV9 and TRBJ2-2; the match to TRBD1 covers 8 bases. The CDR3 DNA sequence: TGTGCCAGCAGCGTAGCCGGGACAGGAAACACCGGGGAGCTGTTTTTT. Translation: CASSVAGTGNTGELFF.